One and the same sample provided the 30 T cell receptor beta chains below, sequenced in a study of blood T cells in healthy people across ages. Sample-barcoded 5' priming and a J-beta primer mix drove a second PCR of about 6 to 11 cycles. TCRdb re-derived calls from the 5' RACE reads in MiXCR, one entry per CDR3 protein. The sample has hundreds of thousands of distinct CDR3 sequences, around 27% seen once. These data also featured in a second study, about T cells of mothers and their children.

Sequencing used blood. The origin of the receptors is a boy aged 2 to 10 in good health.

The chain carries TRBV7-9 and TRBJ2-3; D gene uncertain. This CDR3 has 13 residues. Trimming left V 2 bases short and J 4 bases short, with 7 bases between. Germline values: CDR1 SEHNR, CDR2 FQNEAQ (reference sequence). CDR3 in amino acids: CASSLRTSDTQYF. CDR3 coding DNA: TGTGCCAGCAGCTTAAGAACATCAGATACGCAGTATTTT.

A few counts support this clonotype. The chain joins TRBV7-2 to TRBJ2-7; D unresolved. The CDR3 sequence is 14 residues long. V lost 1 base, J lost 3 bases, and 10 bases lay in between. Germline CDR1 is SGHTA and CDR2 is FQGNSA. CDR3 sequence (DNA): TGTGCCAGCAGCTTAGGGGCTGGGCGCTACGAGCAGTACTTC. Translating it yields CASSLGAGRYEQYF.

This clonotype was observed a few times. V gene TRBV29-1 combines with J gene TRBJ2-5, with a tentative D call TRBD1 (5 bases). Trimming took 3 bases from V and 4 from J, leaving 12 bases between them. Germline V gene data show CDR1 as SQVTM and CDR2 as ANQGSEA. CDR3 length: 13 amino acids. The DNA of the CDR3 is TGCAGCGTTGATTCCGCAGGGATAGAGACCCAGTACTTC. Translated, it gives CSVDSAGIETQYF. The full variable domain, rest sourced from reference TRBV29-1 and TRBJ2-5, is SAVISQKPSRDICQRGTSLTIQCQVDSQVTMMFWYRQQPGQSLTLIATANQGSEATYESGFVIDKFPISRPNLTFSTLTVSNMSPEDSSIYLCSVDSAGIETQYFGPGTRLLVL.

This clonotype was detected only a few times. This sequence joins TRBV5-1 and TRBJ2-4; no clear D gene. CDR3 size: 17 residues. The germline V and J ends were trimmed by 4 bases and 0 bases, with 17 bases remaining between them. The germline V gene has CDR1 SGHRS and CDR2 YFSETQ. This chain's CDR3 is CASSLEWAELAKNIQYF. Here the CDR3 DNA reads TGCGCCAGCAGCCTAGAATGGGCTGAACTAGCCAAAAACATTCAGTACTTC.

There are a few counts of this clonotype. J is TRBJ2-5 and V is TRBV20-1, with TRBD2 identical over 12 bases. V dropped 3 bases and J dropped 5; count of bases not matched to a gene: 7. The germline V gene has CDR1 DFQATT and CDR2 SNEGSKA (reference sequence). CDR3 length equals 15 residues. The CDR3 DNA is TGCAGTGCTAGTCCTAGCGGGAGGGCCTGGGAGACCCAGTACTTC. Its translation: CSASPSGRAWETQYF.

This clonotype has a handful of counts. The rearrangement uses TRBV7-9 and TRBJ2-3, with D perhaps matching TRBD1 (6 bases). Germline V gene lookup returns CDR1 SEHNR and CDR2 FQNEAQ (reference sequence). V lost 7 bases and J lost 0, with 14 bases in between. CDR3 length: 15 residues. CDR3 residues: CASTTGTTSTDTQYF. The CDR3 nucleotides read TGTGCCAGCACCACAGGGACCACTAGCACAGATACGCAGTATTTT.

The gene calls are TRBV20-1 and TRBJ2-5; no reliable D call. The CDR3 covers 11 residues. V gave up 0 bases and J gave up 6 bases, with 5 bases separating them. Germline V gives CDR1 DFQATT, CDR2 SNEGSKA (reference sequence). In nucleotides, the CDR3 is TGCAGTGCTAGAGATATACAGACCCAGTACTTC. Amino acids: CSARDIQTQYF.

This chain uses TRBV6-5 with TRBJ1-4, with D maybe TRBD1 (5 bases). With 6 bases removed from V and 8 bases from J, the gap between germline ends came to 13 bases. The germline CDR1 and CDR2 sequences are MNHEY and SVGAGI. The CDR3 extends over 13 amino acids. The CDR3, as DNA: TGTGCCAGCAGGTACCAGGGAGGAGAAAAACTGTTTTTT. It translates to CASRYQGGEKLFF.

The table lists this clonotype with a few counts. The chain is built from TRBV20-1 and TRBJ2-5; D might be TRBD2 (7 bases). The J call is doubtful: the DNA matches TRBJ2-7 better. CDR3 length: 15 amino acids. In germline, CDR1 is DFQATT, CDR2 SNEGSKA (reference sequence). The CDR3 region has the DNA TGCAGTGCTAAAGACGGGGGGCGGAAACCCTACGAGCAGTACTTC. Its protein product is CSAKDGGRKPYEQYF.

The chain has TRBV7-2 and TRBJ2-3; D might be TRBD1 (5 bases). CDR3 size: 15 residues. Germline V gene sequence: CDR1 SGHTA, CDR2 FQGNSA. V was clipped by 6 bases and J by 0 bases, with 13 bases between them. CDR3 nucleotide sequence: TGTGCCAGCAGTCGACAGTACAGCAGCACAGATACGCAGTATTTT. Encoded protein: CASSRQYSSTDTQYF.

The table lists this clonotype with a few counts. For the CDR3, the DNA is TGCAGTGCTAGACCCCTTAAGGGGGCGCCCCGCTATGGCTACACCTTC. It encodes CSARPLKGAPRYGYTF. The chain joins TRBV20-1 to TRBJ1-2; 7 positions agree with TRBD1. CDR1 and CDR2 from the germline V gene are DFQATT and SNEGSKA (reference sequence). The length of the CDR3 is 16 residues. The V segment lost 2 bases and the J segment 4 bases; nucleotides outside the gene matches: 13.

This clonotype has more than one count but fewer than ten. CDR3 bases: TGTGCCAGCAGTCCCTCGGGACAGCGCGACTATGGCTACACCTTC. Protein: CASSPSGQRDYGYTF. The chain has TRBV28 and TRBJ1-2; 7 nucleotides line up with TRBD1. The CDR3 loop spans 15 amino acids. Germline V gene sequence: CDR1 MDHEN, CDR2 SYDVKM. The V segment lost 5 bases and the J segment 3 bases; nucleotides outside the gene matches: 9.

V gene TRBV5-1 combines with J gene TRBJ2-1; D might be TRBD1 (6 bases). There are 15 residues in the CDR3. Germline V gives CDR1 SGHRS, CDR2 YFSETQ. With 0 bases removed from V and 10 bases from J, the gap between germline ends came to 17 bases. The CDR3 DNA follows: TGCGCCAGCAGCTTGGAACCCCTAAATGACAGGGAGCAGTTCTTC. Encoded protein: CASSLEPLNDREQFF.

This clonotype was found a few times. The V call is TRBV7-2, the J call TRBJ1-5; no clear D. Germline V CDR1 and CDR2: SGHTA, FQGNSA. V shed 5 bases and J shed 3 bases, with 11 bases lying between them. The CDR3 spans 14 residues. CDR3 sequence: CASSPGLLNQPQHF. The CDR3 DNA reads TGTGCCAGCAGCCCAGGACTGCTCAATCAGCCCCAGCATTTT.

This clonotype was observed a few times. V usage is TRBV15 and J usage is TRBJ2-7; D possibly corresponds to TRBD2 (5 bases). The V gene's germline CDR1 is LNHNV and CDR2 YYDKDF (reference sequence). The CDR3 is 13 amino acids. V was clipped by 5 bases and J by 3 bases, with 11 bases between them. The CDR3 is CATSVHSGYEQYF. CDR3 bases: TGTGCCACCAGCGTTCACAGCGGCTACGAGCAGTACTTC.

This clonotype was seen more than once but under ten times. CDR3 sequence (DNA): TGTGCCAGCAAATCCGGCAGTCCGGGCGTAAAACTGTTTTTT. Its translation: CASKSGSPGVKLFF. The genes are TRBV12-3 or TRBV12-4 and TRBJ1-4; D gene ambiguous. There are 14 residues in the CDR3. With 7 bases removed from V and 10 bases from J, the gap between germline ends came to 19 bases.

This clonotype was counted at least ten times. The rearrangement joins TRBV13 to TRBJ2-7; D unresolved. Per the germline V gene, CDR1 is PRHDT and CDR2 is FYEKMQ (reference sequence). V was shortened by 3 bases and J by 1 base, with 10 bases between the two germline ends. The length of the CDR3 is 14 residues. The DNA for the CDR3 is TGTGCCAGCAGCTTGGTCACCCGTTCCTACGAGCAGTACTTC. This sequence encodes CASSLVTRSYEQYF.

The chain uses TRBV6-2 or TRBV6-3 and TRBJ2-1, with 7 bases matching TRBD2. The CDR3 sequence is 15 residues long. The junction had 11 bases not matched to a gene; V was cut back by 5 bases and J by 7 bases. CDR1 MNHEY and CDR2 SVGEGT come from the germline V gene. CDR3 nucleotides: TGTGCCAGCAGTGCTCTAGCGGACATCTGGAATGAGCAGTTCTTC. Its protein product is CASSALADIWNEQFF.

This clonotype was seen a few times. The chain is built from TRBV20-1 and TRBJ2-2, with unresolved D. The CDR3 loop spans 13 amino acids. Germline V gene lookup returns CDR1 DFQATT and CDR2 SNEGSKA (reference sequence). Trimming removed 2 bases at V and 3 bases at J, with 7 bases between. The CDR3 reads CSARNIDTGELFF. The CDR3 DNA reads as TGCAGTGCTAGAAACATAGACACCGGGGAGCTGTTTTTT.

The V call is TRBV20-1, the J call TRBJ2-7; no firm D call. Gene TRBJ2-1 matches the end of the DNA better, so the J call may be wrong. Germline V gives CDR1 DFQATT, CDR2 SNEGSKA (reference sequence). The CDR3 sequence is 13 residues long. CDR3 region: CSAREGWGNEQFF. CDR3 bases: TGCAGTGCTAGAGAGGGGTGGGGAAATGAGCAGTTCTTC.

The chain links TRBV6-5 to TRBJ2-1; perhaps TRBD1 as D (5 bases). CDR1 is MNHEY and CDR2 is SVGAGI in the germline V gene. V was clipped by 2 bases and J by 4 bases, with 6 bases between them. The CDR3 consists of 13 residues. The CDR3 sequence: CASSYRQYNEQFF. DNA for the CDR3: TGTGCCAGCAGTTACCGACAGTACAATGAGCAGTTCTTC.

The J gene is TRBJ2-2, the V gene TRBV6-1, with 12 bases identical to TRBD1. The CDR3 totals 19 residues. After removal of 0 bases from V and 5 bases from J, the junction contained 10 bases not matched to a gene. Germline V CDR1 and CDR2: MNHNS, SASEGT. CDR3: CASSEALPGTGGETGELFF. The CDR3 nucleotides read TGTGCCAGCAGTGAAGCTCTCCCGGGGACAGGGGGCGAGACCGGGGAGCTGTTTTTT.

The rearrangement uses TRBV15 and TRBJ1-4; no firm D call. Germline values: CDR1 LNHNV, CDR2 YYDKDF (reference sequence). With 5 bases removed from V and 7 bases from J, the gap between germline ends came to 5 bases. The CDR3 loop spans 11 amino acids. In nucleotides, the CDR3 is TGTGCCACCAGCTACGCTGAAAAACTGTTTTTT. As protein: CATSYAEKLFF.

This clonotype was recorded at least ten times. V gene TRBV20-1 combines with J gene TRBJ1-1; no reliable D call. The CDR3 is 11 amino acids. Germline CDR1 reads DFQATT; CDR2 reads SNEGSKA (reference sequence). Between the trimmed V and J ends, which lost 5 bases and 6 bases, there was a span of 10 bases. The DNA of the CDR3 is TGCAGTGCTCAGGACGGCCCTGAAGCTTTCTTT. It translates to CSAQDGPEAFF.

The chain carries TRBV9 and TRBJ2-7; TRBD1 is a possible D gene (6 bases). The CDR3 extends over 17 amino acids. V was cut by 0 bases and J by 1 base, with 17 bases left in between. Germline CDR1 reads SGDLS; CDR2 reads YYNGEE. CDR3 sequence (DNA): TGTGCCAGCAGCGTAGCTCCCGACAGGTCGCTATCCTACGAGCAGTACTTC. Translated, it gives CASSVAPDRSLSYEQYF.

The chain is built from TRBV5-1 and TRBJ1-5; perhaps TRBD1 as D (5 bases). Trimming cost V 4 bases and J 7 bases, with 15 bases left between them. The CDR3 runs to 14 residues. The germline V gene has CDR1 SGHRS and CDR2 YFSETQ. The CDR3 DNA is TGCGCCAGCAGCGTGACCGCCGGGGGACAGCCCCAGCATTTT. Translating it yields CASSVTAGGQPQHF. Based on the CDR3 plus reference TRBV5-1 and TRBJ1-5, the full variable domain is KAGVTQTPRYLIKTRGQQVTLSCSPISGHRSVSWYQQTPGQGLQFLFEYFSETQRNKGNFPGRFSGRQFSNSRSEMNVSTLELGDSALYLCASSVTAGGQPQHFGDGTRLSIL.

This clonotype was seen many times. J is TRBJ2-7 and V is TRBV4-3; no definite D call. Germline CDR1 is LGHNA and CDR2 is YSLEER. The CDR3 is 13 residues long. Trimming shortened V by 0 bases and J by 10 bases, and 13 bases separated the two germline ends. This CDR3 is CASSQDRQPPQYF. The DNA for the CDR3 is TGCGCCAGCAGCCAAGACAGGCAGCCCCCTCAGTACTTC.

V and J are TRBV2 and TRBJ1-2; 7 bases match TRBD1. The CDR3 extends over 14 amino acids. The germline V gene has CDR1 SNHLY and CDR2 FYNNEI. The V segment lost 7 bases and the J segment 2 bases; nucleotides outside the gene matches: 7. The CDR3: CASTLDRRNYGYTF. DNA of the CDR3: TGTGCCAGCACCTTGGACAGGCGGAACTATGGCTACACCTTC.

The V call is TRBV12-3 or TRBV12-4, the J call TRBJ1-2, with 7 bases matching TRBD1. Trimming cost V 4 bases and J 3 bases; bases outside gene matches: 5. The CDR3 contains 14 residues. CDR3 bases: TGTGCCAGCAGTTCTACAGGGGTTTACTATGGCTACACCTTC. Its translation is CASSSTGVYYGYTF.

The DNA for the CDR3 is TGTGCCAGCAGTTACGTTGGATGGTCTGAAGCTTTCTTT. It encodes CASSYVGWSEAFF. The gene calls are TRBV6-5 and TRBJ1-1; no definite D call. The CDR3 sequence is 13 residues long. Trimming left V 2 bases short and J 6 bases short, with 10 bases between. Germline CDR1 reads MNHEY; CDR2 reads SVGAGI.